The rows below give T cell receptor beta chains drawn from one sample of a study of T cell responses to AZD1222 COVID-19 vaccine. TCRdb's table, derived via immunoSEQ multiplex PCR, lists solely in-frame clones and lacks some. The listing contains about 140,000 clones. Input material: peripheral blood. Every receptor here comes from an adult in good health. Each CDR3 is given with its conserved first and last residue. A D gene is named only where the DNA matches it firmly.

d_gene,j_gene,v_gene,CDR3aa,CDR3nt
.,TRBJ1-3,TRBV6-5,CAVSSGYSGNTIYF,TGTGCCGTTTCATCTGGTTACTCTGGAAACACCATATATTTT
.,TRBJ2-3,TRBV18,CASSPGGDTQYF,TGTGCCAGCTCACCGGGGGGAGATACGCAGTATTTT
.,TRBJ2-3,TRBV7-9,CASSPTPGLGTDTQYF,TGTGCCAGCAGCCCCACTCCGGGGTTGGGCACAGATACGCAGTATTTT
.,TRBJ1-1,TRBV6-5,CASSSGRYEAFF,TGTGCCAGCAGTTCAGGACGGTATGAAGCTTTCTTT
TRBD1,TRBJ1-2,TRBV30,CAWKGQNSRGERRLYGYTF,TGTGCCTGGAAGGGACAGAATTCCCGCGGGGAGCGCAGATTATATGGCTACACCTTC
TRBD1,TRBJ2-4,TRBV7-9,CASSFGTGADIQYF,TGTGCCAGCAGCTTTGGGACAGGGGCGGACATTCAGTACTTC
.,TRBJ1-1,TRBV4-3,CASSPRVGAKNTEAFF,TGCGCCAGCAGCCCCCGAGTAGGGGCTAAGAACACTGAAGCTTTCTTT
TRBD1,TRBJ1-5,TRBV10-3,CAISESRQGEDQPQHF,TGTGCCATCAGTGAGTCGAGACAGGGGGAGGATCAGCCCCAGCATTTT
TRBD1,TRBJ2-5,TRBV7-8,CASSLRGTAQETQYF,TGTGCCAGCAGCTTGAGAGGGACAGCTCAAGAGACCCAGTACTTC
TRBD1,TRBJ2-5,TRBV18,CASSPRDRGKETQYF,TGTGCCAGCTCACCGCGGGACAGGGGGAAGGAGACCCAGTACTTC
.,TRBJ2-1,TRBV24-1,CATSDNKPGHSYNEQFF,TGTGCCACCAGTGACAACAAACCGGGACACTCCTACAATGAGCAGTTCTTC
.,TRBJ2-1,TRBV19,CASGRGMGEQFF,TGTGCCAGTGGAAGAGGGATGGGTGAGCAGTTCTTC
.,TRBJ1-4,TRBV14,CASSQGWGTNEKLFF,TGTGCCAGCAGCCAAGGTTGGGGGACTAATGAAAAACTGTTTTTT
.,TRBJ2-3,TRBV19,CASSIGSRGADTQYF,TGTGCCAGTAGTATCGGCTCCCGAGGGGCAGATACGCAGTATTTT
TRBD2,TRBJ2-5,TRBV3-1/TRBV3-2,CASSQDFLGTSGGATGETQYF,TGTGCCAGCAGCCAAGATTTTCTTGGGACTAGCGGGGGGGCGACCGGGGAGACCCAGTACTTC
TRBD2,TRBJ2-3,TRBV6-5,CASSRPSGGADTQYF,TGTGCCAGCAGTCGCCCTAGCGGGGGGGCTGATACGCAGTATTTT
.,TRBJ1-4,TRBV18,CASSPGQPATNEKLFF,TGTGCCAGCTCACCTGGCCAGCCCGCAACTAATGAAAAACTGTTTTTT
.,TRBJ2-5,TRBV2,CASSEYAFQETQYF,TGTGCCAGCAGTGAATATGCTTTTCAAGAGACCCAGTACTTC